What follows are 12 T cell receptor beta chains derived from one specimen sequenced in a study of T cells in Graves' hyperthyroidism and ophthalmopathy. Researchers took RNA transcripts and amplified the TCR beta CDR3 regions from them. Primed by the HTBI set, a first-round RT-PCR was run on the TCR CDR3. TCRdb fed the multiplex PCR reads into MiXCR, producing one record per CDR3 protein. The table lists about 600,000 distinct CDR3 sequences, more than 14% of them singletons. Sequenced material: blood. The receptors were gathered from a woman between 45 and 65 years old with Graves' ophthalmopathy.

This clonotype was observed many times. V and J are TRBV13 and TRBJ2-2, with TRBD1 matching 10 bases. The junction had 7 bases not matched to a gene; V was cut back by 5 bases and J by 4 bases. The germline gives CDR1 PRHDT, CDR2 FYEKMQ (reference sequence). CDR3 length equals 16 residues. This chain's CDR3 is CASSPTGTGATGELFF. The CDR3 DNA follows: TGTGCCAGCAGCCCCACCGGGACAGGGGCCACCGGGGAGCTGTTTTTT.

About this clonotype itself: This is likely a read error, given that the CDR3 carries no conserved phenylalanine or tryptophan at its end. The chain couples TRBV19 to TRBJ1-5; 9 positions agree with TRBD1. The V gene's germline CDR1 is LNHDA and CDR2 SQIVND (reference sequence). The V segment lost 4 bases and the J segment 4 bases; nucleotides outside the gene matches: 11. The CDR3 consists of 17 residues. CDR3 nucleotides: TGTGCCAGTAGTAAGGCCCCCGGACAGGGGAGTAATCAGCCCCAGCATCTT. It specifies CASSKAPGQGSNQPQHL.

CDR3 nucleotide sequence: TGTGCCAGCAGAGACACGGGCACGGGCAACGCTATCTACGAGCAGTACTTC. This codes for CASRDTGTGNAIYEQYF. V usage is TRBV6-2 or TRBV6-3 and J usage is TRBJ2-7; D unresolved. V lost 6 bases, J lost 3 bases, and 24 bases lay in between. The length of the CDR3 is 17 residues. In germline, CDR1 is MNHEY, CDR2 SVGEGT.

This clonotype was observed many times. The rearrangement links TRBV7-9 to TRBJ2-6; 8 bases line up with TRBD1. Germline CDR1 is SEHNR and CDR2 is FQNEAQ (reference sequence). Trimming cost V 5 bases and J 0 bases; bases outside gene matches: 12. There are 19 residues in the CDR3. CDR3 sequence: CASSRGIGTGLSGANVLTF. The CDR3 DNA sequence: TGTGCCAGCAGCCGCGGTATTGGGACAGGCCTCTCTGGGGCCAACGTCCTGACTTTC.

The chain joins TRBV6-6 to TRBJ1-5; 9 bases match TRBD1. Germline CDR1 reads MNHNY; CDR2 reads SVGAGI (reference sequence). Losses at the gene ends were 2 bases for V and 1 base for J; bases not matched to a gene: 24. The CDR3 is 23 amino acids. The DNA of the CDR3 is TGTGCCAGCAGTTACCCCTGGGACAGGGAGCCTCTTCGTGCCGCTATCAGCAATCAGCCCCAGCATTTT. Protein sequence: CASSYPWDREPLRAAISNQPQHF.

This clonotype was observed many times. The J gene is TRBJ2-2, the V gene TRBV12-3 or TRBV12-4; 9 nucleotides agree with TRBD1. The CDR3 extends over 19 amino acids. V dropped 5 bases and J dropped 0; count of bases not matched to a gene: 13. The CDR3 DNA reads TGTGCCAGCAGTCTCCGTCCCGGGACAGGGACAGCGAACACCGGGGAGCTGTTTTTT. Translation: CASSLRPGTGTANTGELFF.

In its sample, this clonotype was seen many times. This chain uses TRBV2 with TRBJ2-7; 7 bases fit TRBD2. The CDR3 is made up of 15 amino acids. The germline V gene has CDR1 SNHLY and CDR2 FYNNEI. V gave up 3 bases and J gave up 5 bases; unmatched junction bases: 10. In DNA form, the CDR3 reads TGTGCCAGCAGTGAGTTCGGCGGGAGCATGGACGAGCAGTACTTC. Encoded protein: CASSEFGGSMDEQYF.

A few counts support this clonotype. The V and J genes are TRBV9 and TRBJ2-7, with a possible D match to TRBD1 (5 bases). The CDR3 has 16 residues. V was pared by 0 bases and J by 5 bases, with 18 bases between. Germline lookup yields CDR1 SGDLS and CDR2 YYNGEE. The CDR3 DNA follows: TGTGCCAGCAGCGTAGGATTAGGGGCTTATTCTGACGAGCAGTACTTC. Its translation is CASSVGLGAYSDEQYF.

This clonotype was counted many times. The J gene is TRBJ2-1, the V gene TRBV12-3 or TRBV12-4; 7 bases align to TRBD1. CDR3 size: 16 residues. The V segment lost 5 bases and the J segment 3 bases; nucleotides outside the gene matches: 10. Here the CDR3 DNA reads TGTGCCAGCAGTCCTAGACAGGGTGGTAGCTACAATGAGCAGTTCTTC. The encoded protein is CASSPRQGGSYNEQFF.

This chain connects TRBV7-2 to TRBJ2-5, with D possibly TRBD1 on 8 matching bases. Trimming stripped 5 bases from V and 3 bases from J, with 16 bases between. Germline V gene data show CDR1 as SGHTA and CDR2 as FQGNSA. CDR3 length: 15 amino acids. CDR3 nucleotide sequence: TGTGCCAGCAGCCAACGACAGGGGAGGGAAGAGACCCAGTACTTC. The encoded protein is CASSQRQGREETQYF.

In regard to this clonotype: A much larger clone differs by one base, so this may be a read error. The chain couples TRBV10-3 to TRBJ2-3; a weak D match, TRBD2 (5 bases). The germline gives CDR1 ENHRY, CDR2 SYGVKD. The CDR3 runs to 14 residues. The CDR3 DNA reads TGTGCCATCTCTCGGGATCTAAGCACAGATACGCGGTATTTT. It specifies CAISRDLSTDTRYF.

This chain joins TRBV13 and TRBJ1-1; TRBD1 is a possible D gene (5 bases). The V and J ends lost 5 bases and 0 bases respectively, with 16 bases between them. Per germline, CDR1 PRHDT and CDR2 FYEKMQ (reference sequence). The CDR3 spans 16 residues. The CDR3, as DNA: TGTGCCAGCAGCCAATCGGGACGGAACATGAACACTGAAGCTTTCTTT. Residues: CASSQSGRNMNTEAFF.